This T cell receptor (beta chain) was found in a study of blood T cell repertoires in COVID-19 (dated by TCRdb to 2018 to 2020). About the study as a whole: Samples from collaborators originated in the United States, Italy and Spain and spanned both the acute and convalescent phases of COVID-19. The material from the prospective study consisted of cDNA or gDNA derived from T cells, B-cell-depleted T cells, or PBMCs. Subjects who had been exposed to COVID-19, were actively infected with it, or had recovered from it provided the deeply sampled blood TCRbeta repertoires that made up the dataset. The repertoires were released in a freely available public database intended as a resource for research on the immune response to SARS-CoV-2. The samples were drawn from the first 160 participants of the ongoing ImmuneRACE study and from 950 to 1,500 subjects provided by 6 global collaborators. The sample metadata nearly always contained a de-identified subject ID, COVID-19 status, age in years and sex. Where available, HLA class I and class II types were taken from metadata supplied by the sample provider and were not determined by assay-based typing. Summary of the overall study and its limitations: The quantity of clinical and demographic metadata differed by source and by participant and was supplied without curation.

The immunoSEQ Assay, a bias-controlled multiplex PCR, was used to amplify TCRbeta CDR3 regions from genomic DNA. In the paper's pipeline: Within the assay, amplification of reference gene primers was used to estimate how many nucleated cells each sample contained. To quantify the absolute abundance of each unique TCRbeta CDR3 rearrangement, sequence reads were collapsed and filtered. For each sample, productive Simpson clonality was calculated as the square root of Simpson's diversity index across productive rearrangements. What TCRdb holds here is the immuneACCESS table cut down to in-frame rearrangements. Part of the clones is not present; checked against another copy, under half of the missing clones reflect an unresolved V gene, and the others are unexplained. The V and J calls and clone size come from that table; D and trimming were worked out from the DNA. The sample contains around 310,000 clones, about 90% of them found a single time. In total, the top ten clones hold 1% of the sample.

As concerns this clone: The antigen it recognizes is unknown. It has no much larger one-base neighbor in the sample; base qualities were not kept.

One collaborating source in Seattle enrolled patients while the patients were actively infected and followed the patients over time throughout the course of disease. Each collaborating institution followed its own protocols to collect whole blood in K2EDTA tubes. For TCRbeta analysis, collaborator samples were shipped as frozen whole blood, as isolated PBMCs, or as DNA extracted from either sample type. The sample consisted of peripheral blood. This TCR was recovered from a woman in her thirties or forties with COVID-19, enrolled during active disease.

The nucleotides read TGTGCCAGCAGTTTGGTTCTATTCGGGGAAGCTTTCTTT. This sequence encodes CASSLVLFGEAFF. The V and J genes are TRBV28 and TRBJ1-1, with the D gene uncertain. The CDR3 spans 13 residues, from the cysteine through the phenylalanine. This entry keeps only the CDR3 DNA: 39 bases, framed from base 1. Per the germline V gene, MDHEN is the CDR1 and SYDVKM is the CDR2. Trimming costs V 3 bases and J 8 bases, and their ends lie 13 bases apart.